This T cell receptor (beta chain) was profiled in a study of shared clonotypes between healthy human individuals (dated by TCRdb to about 2020). At the level of the whole study: The cohort included three men and two women between 18 and 49 years of age. For each donor, CD4 naive and CD4 memory were each run on three plates, CD8 naive on two plates, and CD8 memory on one plate. The study deeply sequenced blood TCR repertoires of five healthy adults to estimate repertoire size and the extent of clonotype sharing between individuals. To increase sequencing depth and limit assay-specific biases, different laboratories used diverse techniques to prepare libraries and sequence TCR repertoires. Per donor, leukapheresis produced somewhere between about 0.9 and 9.5 billion PBMCs.

Using the deep immunoSEQ assay, TCR CDR3 regions were amplified from genomic DNA by multiplex PCR. For each cell subset, the extracted genomic DNA was distributed evenly across all wells of several immunoSEQ 96-well plates, and each plate served as one replicate. Each replicate PCR for sorted subsets received about 210 ng genomic DNA, equal to some 32,000 T cell genomes. Purified libraries were measured with a Qubit 3.0 fluorometer, size-checked on a Bioanalyzer 2100, and measured again with the KAPA Library Quantification kit. Every immunoSEQ 96-well plate was sequenced on a separate single-read 150-cycle Illumina NextSeq 550 flow cell. Per the source publication's procedure: Because the immunoSEQ output included only junctional sequences and no quality scores, the filtering could not be the same as the filtering used for full-length reads. Sequences were annotated with PyIR, a Python wrapper for IgBLAST v1.9, using IMGT germline references to assign V/J genes and CDR3. Reads were removed for weak V/J assignments (E-value above 1e-6), missing CDR3, stop codons, out-of-frame junctions, or ambiguous translated residues. A V3J clonotype was defined by an identical inferred V gene, J gene, and CDR3 amino acid sequence. To compute the percentage overlap between repertoires, the number of shared unique clonotypes was divided by the size of the smaller repertoire. Richness of each repertoire was evaluated using RTK rarefaction, the Chao1 estimator, and Recon v2.1 estimates of unobserved clonotypes. Generation probabilities were computed with OLGA for all TCRbeta clonotypes obtained by the gDNA method from a few donors. The clones in this table, taken by TCRdb from immuneACCESS, are in-frame only. Not every clone is retained; where verified, under half of the shortfall comes from an unresolved V gene, and the cause of the rest is unknown. V and J calls and clone size follow that table, whereas D and trimming were derived from the DNA. For this sample there are about 2.4 million clones; 93% appear just once. The ten biggest clones cover more than 0.35% of the sample.

Trimming removed 4 bases from V and 3 bases from J; the gene matches leave 3 bases unexplained. The CDR3 starts with the cysteine, ends with the phenylalanine, and has 14 residues. Solely the CDR3 DNA is kept, with 42 bases framed from the first base. According to the germline V gene (reference sequence), CDR1 reads LNHDA and CDR2 reads SQIVND. Healthy HIV-negative adults with no recently reported acute infections or vaccinations were included as donors. All donors were Caucasian adults living in Nashville, Tennessee, USA. CD4+ T cells were enriched by magnetic negative selection, after which naive cells were positively selected on CD45RA and the negative fraction was taken as the memory subset. Blood was obtained by leukapheresis, after which PBMCs were separated by Ficoll-Histopaque density gradient centrifugation and cryopreserved in liquid nitrogen vapor phase. Analytical flow cytometry was used to check the purity and quantity of each magnetically sorted T cell population. Genomic DNA was isolated from every sorted fraction and measured by UV absorbance on a Nanodrop 2000c.

The research as a whole found: Sampling was limited to blood, and TCR repertoires in tissue likely differ from TCR repertoires in blood. Because the study included a small number of donors, the genetic and exposure-history diversity represented was limited. Across a few donors, 5% to 6% of naive CD4, approximately 3.6% of naive CD8, about 2.3% of memory CD4, and 0.3% to 0.45% of memory CD8 clonotypes were shared. Estimated clonotype richness was generally larger for naive than for memory subsets. Rarefaction of sorted-subset datasets indicated incomplete sequencing despite the large sequencing depth. Higher generation probabilities were observed for clonotypes shared by all four sorted-subset donors than for non-shared clonotypes. Pairwise subsampling indicated that sequencing depth was expected to affect the degree of clonotype sharing among donors.

About this clone itself: Its target antigen remains unknown. No base quality values were provided; no much bigger clone lies one nucleotide off.

The sequenced sample was naive CD4+ T cells from PBMCs. According to the study, the label for this sample's cell subset or site signals: CD45RA+ positively selected. The sequence derives from a man aged 18 to 35 in good health. Some clones in this sample may be carry-over from other donors' samples. This chain joins TRBV19 to TRBJ2-5, with 9 bases in between that match TRBD1. The nucleotide sequence reads TGTGCCAGTAGTACTACAGGGGGCGAAGAGACCCAGTACTTC. Its coded protein is CASSTTGGEETQYF.